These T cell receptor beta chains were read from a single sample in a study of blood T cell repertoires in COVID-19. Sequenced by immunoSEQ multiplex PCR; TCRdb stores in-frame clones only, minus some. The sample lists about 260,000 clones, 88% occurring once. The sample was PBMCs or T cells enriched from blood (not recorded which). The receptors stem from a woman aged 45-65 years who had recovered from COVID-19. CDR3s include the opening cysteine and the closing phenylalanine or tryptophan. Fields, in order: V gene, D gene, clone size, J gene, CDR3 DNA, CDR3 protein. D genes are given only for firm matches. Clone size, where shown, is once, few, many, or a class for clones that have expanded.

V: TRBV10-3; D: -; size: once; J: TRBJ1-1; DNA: TGTGCCATCGGTGGCCCGGGAGCATGGACTGAAGCTTTCTTT; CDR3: CAIGGPGAWTEAFF
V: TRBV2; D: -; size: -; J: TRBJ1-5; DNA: TGTGCCAGCAGTGAAGCTCGGACAGTCAATCAGCCCCAGCATTTT; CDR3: CASSEARTVNQPQHF
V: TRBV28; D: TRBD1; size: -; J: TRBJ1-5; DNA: TGTGCCAGCAGAAAGACAGGGGGGGGCAATCAGCCCCAGCATTTT; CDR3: CASRKTGGGNQPQHF
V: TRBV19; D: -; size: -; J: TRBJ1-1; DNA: TGTGCCAGTAGTACCATACGGGGGGGAACAGGGAACACTGAAGCTTTCTTT; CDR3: CASSTIRGGTGNTEAFF
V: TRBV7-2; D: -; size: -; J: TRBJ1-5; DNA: TGTGCCAGCAGCCCCCAGGGTTTTAAGGATCAGCCCCAGCATTTT; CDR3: CASSPQGFKDQPQHF
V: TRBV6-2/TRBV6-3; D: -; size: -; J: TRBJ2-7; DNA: TGTGCCAGCAGTTTCGACGGGATTAACGAGCAGTACTTC; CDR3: CASSFDGINEQYF
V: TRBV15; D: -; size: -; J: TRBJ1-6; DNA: TGTGCCACCAGCGACGGGAGAGGGTATAATTCACCCCTCCACTTT; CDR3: CATSDGRGYNSPLHF
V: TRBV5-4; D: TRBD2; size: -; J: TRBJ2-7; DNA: TGTGCCAGCAGCCAGCGGGAGCGGTCCCAAGAGCAGTACTTC; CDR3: CASSQRERSQEQYF
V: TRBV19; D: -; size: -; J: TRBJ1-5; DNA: TGTGCCAGTAGTATGGGCAGGGTGAATCAGCCCCAGCATTTT; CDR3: CASSMGRVNQPQHF
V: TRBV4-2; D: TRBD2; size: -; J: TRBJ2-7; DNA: TGTGCCAGCAGCCAAGCGACTGGACTAGCTGACGACGAGCAGTACTTC; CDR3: CASSQATGLADDEQYF
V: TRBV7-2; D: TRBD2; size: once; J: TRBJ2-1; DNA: TGTGCCAGCAGAATAGCGGGAGGTCGAAATGAGCAGTTCTTC; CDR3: CASRIAGGRNEQFF
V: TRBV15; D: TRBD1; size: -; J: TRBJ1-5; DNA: TGTGCCACCAGCAGAGATTCGGGACAGCCTAATCAGCCCCAGCATTTT; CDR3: CATSRDSGQPNQPQHF
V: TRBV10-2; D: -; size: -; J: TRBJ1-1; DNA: TGCGCCAGCAGCATGGCCACTGAAGCTTTCTTT; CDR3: CASSMATEAFF
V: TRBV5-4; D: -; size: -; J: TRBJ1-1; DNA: TGTGCCAGCAGCTTGGGCGGCATGAACACTGAAGCTTTCTTT; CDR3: CASSLGGMNTEAFF
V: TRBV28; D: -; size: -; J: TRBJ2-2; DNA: TGTGCCAGCAGTTTACAACTCACCGGGGAGCTGTTTTTT; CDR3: CASSLQLTGELFF